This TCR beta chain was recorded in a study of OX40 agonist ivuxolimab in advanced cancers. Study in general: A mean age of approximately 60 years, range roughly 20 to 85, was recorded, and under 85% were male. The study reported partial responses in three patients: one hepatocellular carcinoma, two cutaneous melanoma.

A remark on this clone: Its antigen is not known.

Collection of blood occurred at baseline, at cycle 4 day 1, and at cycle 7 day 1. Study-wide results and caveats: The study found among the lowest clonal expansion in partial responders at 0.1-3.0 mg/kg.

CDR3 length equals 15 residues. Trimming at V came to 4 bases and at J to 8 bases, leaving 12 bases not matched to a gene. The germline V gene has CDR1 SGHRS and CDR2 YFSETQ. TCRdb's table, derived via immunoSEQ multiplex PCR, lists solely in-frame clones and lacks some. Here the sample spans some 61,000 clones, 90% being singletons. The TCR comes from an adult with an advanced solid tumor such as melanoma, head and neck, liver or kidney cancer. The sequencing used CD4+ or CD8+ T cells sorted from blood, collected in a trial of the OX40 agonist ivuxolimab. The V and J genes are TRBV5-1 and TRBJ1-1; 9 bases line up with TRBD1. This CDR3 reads CASSTQGGQGGEAFF. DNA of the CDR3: TGCGCCAGCAGCACCCAGGGGGGACAGGGAGGAGAAGCTTTCTTT.